This T cell receptor (beta chain) was documented in a study of OX40 agonist ivuxolimab in advanced cancers. There are 12 residues in the CDR3. The ends were cut back, 2 bases at V and 8 bases at J, with 8 bases in the middle. The germline V gene has CDR1 MDHEN and CDR2 SYDVKM. TCRdb's table, derived via immunoSEQ multiplex PCR, lists solely in-frame clones and lacks some. The sample shows roughly 50,000 clones, about nine tenths of them seen only once. The sequences come from CD4+ or CD8+ T cells sorted from blood, collected in a trial of the OX40 agonist ivuxolimab. This TCR derives from an adult with an advanced solid tumor such as melanoma, head and neck, liver or kidney cancer. V gene TRBV28 combines with J gene TRBJ2-3; D perhaps matches TRBD2 (5 bases). This CDR3 reads CASSLRGVTQYF. The CDR3 DNA reads TGTGCCAGCAGTTTACGGGGAGTTACGCAGTATTTT.